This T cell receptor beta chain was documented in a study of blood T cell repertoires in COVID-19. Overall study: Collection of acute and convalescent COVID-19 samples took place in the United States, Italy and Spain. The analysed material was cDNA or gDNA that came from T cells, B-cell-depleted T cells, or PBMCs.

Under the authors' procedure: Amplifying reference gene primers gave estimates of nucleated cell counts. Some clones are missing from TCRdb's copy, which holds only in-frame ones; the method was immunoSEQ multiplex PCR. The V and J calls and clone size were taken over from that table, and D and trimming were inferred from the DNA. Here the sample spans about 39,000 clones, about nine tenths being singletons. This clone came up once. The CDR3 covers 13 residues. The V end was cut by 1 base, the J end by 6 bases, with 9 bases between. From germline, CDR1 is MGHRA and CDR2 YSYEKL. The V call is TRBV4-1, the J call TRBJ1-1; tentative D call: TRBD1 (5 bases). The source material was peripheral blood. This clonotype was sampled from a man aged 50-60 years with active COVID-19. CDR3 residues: CASSQVRVAEAFF. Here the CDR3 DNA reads TGCGCCAGCAGCCAAGTCAGGGTCGCTGAAGCTTTCTTT.